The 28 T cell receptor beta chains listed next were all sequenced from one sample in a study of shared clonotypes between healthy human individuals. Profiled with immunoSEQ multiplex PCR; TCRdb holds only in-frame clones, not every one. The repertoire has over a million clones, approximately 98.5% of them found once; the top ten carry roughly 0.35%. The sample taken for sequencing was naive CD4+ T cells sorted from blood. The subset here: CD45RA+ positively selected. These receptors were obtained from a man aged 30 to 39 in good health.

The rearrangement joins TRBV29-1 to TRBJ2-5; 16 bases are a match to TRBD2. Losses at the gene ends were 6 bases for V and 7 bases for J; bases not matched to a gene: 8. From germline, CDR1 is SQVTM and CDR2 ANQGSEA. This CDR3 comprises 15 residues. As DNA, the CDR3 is TGCAGCGTGACCCCCGGGACTAGCGGGAGGGCGACCCAGTACTTC. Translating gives CSVTPGTSGRATQYF.

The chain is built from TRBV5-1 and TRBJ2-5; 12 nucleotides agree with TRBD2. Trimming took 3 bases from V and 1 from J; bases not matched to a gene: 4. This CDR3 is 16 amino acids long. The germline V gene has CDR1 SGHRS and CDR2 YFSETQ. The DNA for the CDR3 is TGCGCCAGCAGCTGGACTAGCGGGACTCTCCAAGAGACCCAGTACTTC. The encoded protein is CASSWTSGTLQETQYF.

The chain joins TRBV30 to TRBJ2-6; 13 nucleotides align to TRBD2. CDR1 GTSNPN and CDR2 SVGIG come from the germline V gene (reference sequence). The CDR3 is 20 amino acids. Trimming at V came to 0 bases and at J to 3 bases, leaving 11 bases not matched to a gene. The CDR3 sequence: CAWSVYRTSGRSSGANVLTF. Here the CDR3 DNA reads TGTGCCTGGAGTGTTTATAGGACTAGCGGGAGAAGTAGTGGGGCCAACGTCCTGACTTTC.

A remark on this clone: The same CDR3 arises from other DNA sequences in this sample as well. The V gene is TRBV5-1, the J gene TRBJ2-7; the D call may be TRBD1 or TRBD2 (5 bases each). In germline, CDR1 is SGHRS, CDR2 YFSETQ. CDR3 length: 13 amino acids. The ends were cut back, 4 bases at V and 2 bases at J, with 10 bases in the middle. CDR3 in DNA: TGCGCCAGCAGCCGGGACGGCGCCTACGAGCAGTACTTC. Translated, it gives CASSRDGAYEQYF.

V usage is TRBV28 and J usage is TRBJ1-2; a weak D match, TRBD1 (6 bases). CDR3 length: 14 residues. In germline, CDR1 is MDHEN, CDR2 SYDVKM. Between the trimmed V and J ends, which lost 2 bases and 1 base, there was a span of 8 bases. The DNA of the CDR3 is TGTGCCAGCAGTTTAGGGACACTTAACTATGGCTACACCTTC. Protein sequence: CASSLGTLNYGYTF.

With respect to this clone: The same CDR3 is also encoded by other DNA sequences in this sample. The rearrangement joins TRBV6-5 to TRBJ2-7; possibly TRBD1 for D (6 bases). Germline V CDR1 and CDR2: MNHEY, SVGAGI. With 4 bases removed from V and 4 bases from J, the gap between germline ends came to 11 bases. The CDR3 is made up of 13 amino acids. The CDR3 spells CASSLQGRYEQYF. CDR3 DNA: TGTGCCAGCAGTTTACAGGGCAGGTACGAGCAGTACTTC.

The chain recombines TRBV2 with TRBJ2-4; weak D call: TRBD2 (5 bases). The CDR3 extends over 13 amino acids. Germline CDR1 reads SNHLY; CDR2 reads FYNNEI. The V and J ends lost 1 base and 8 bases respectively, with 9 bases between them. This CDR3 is CASSEVQEDIQYF. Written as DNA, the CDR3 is TGTGCCAGCAGTGAAGTTCAGGAGGACATTCAGTACTTC.

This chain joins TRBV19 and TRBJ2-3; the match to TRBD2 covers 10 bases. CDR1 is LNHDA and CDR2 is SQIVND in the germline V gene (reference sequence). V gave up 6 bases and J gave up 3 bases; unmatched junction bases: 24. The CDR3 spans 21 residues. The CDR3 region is CASRPHRGVASGSARTDTQYF. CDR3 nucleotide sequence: TGTGCCAGTAGACCCCACCGGGGGGTGGCTAGCGGGAGTGCTCGTACAGATACGCAGTATTTT. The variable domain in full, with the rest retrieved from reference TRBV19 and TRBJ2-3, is DGGITQSPKYLFRKEGQNVTLSCEQNLNHDAMYWYRQDPGQGLRLIYYSQIVNDFQKGDIAEGYSVSREKKESFPLTVTSAQKNPTAFYLCASRPHRGVASGSARTDTQYFGPGTRLTVL.

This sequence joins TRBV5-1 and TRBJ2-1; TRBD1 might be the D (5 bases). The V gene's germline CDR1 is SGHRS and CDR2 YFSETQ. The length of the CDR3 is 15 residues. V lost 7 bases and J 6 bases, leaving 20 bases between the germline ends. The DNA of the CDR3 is TGCGCCAGCCAAGACTGGCAGGGTAGGATCAATGAGCAGTTCTTC. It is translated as CASQDWQGRINEQFF.

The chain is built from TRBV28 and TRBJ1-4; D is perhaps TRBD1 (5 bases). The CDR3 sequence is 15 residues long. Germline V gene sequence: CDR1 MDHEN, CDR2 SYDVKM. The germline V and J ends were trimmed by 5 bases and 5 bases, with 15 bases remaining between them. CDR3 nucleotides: TGTGCCAGCAGTCAGGGAGGTCAGAGAAATGAAAAACTGTTTTTT. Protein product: CASSQGGQRNEKLFF.

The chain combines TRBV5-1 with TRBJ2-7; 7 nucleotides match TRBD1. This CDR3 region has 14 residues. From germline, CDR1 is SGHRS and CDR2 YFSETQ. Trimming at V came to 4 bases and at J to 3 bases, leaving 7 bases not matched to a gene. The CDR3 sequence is CASSLGTALYEQYF. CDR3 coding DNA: TGCGCCAGCAGCCTGGGGACAGCCCTCTACGAGCAGTACTTC.

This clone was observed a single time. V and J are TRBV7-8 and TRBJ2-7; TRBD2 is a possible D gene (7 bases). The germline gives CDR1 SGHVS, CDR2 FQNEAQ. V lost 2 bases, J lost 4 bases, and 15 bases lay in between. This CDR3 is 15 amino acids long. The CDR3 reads CASSLSIGGGYEQYF. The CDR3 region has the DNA TGTGCCAGCAGCTTAAGTATAGGGGGGGGTTACGAGCAGTACTTC.

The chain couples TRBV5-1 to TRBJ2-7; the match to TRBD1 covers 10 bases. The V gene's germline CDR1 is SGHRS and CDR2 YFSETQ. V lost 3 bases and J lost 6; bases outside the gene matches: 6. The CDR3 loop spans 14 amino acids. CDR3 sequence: CASSSGTGVFEQYF. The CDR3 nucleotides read TGCGCCAGCAGCTCCGGGACAGGGGTGTTCGAGCAGTACTTC.

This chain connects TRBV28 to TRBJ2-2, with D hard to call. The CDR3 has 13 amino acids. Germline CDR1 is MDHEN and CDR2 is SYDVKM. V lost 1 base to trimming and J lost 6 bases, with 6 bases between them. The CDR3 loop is CASSLLRPGELFF. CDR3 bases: TGTGCCAGCAGTTTATTGAGACCCGGGGAGCTGTTTTTT.

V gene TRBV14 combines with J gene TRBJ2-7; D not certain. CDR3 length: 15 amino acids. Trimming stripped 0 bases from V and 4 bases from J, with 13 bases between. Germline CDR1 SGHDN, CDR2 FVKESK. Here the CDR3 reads CASSQDPQAYYEQYF. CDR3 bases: TGTGCCAGCAGCCAAGATCCGCAGGCCTATTACGAGCAGTACTTC.

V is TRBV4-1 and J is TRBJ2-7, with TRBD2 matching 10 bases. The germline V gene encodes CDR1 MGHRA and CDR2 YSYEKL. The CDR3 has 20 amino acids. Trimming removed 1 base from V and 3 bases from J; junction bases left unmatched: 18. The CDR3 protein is CASSQVESSRTSGQIYEQYF. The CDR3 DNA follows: TGCGCCAGCAGCCAAGTAGAAAGTTCCAGGACTAGCGGACAGATCTACGAGCAGTACTTC.

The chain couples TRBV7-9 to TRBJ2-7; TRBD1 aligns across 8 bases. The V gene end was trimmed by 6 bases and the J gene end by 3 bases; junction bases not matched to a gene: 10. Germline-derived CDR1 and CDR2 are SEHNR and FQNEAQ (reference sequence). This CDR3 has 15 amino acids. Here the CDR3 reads CASRGDGTGNYEQYF. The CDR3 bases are TGTGCCAGCAGGGGAGACGGGACAGGCAACTACGAGCAGTACTTC.

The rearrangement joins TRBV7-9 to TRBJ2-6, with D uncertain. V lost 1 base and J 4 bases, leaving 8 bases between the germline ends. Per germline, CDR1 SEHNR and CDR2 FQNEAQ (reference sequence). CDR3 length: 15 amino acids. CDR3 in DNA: TGTGCCAGCAGCTTAGGGGCGACAGGGGCCAACGTCCTGACTTTC. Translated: CASSLGATGANVLTF.

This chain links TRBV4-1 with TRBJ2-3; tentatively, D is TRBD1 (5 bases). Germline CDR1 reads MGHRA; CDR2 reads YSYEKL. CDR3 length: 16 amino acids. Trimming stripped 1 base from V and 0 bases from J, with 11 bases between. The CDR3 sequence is CASSQVSSGSTDTQYF. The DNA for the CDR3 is TGCGCCAGCAGCCAAGTGTCGTCAGGGAGCACAGATACGCAGTATTTT.

The DNA for the CDR3 is TGCGCCAGCAGGGCGCCTGGGGCCAACGTCCTGACTTTC. Translated: CASRAPGANVLTF. The gene calls are TRBV5-1 and TRBJ2-6; the D is unclear. From germline, CDR1 is SGHRS and CDR2 YFSETQ. The CDR3 contains 13 residues. Trimming took off 5 bases at V and 2 bases at J, with 5 bases between the two ends.

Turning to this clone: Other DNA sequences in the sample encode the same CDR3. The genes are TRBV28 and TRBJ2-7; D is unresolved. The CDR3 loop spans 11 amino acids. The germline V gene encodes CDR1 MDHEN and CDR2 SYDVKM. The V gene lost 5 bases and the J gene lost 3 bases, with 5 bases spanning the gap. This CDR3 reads CASSTFYEQYF. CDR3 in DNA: TGTGCCAGCAGTACCTTCTACGAGCAGTACTTC.

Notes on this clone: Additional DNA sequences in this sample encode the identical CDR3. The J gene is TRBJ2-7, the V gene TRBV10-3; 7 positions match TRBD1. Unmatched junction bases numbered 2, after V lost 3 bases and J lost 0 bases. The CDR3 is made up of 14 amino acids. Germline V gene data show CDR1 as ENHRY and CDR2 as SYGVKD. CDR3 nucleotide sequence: TGTGCCATCAGTGAACGGGACAGCTCCTACGAGCAGTACTTC. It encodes CAISERDSSYEQYF.

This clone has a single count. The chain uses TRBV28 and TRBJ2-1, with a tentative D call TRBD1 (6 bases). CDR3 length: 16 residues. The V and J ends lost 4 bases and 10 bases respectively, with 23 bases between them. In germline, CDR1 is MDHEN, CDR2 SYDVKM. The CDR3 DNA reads TGTGCCAGCAGTTCTACCAGGGGTCTTCTTGATCCCGAGCAGTTCTTC. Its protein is CASSSTRGLLDPEQFF.

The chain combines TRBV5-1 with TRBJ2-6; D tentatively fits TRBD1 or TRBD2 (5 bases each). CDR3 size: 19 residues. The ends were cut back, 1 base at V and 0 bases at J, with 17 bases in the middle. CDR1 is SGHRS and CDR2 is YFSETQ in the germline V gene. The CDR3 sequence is CASSLWSGTPSSGANVLTF. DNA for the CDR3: TGCGCCAGCAGCTTGTGGTCCGGGACGCCCAGCTCTGGGGCCAACGTCCTGACTTTC. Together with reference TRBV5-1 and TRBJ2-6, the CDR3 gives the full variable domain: KAGVTQTPRYLIKTRGQQVTLSCSPISGHRSVSWYQQTPGQGLQFLFEYFSETQRNKGNFPGRFSGRQFSNSRSEMNVSTLELGDSALYLCASSLWSGTPSSGANVLTFGAGSRLTVL.

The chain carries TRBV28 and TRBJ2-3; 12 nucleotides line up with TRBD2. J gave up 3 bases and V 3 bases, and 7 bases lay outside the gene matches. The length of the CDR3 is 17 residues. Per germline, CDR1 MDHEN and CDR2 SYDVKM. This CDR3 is CASSFPHGLAGTDTQYF. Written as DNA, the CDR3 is TGTGCCAGCAGTTTTCCTCACGGACTAGCGGGAACAGATACGCAGTATTTT.

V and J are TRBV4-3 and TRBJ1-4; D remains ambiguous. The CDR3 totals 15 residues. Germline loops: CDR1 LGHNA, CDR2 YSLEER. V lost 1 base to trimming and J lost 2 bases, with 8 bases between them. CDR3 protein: CASSQGHGTNEKLFF. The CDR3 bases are TGCGCCAGCAGCCAAGGTCACGGGACTAATGAAAAACTGTTTTTT.

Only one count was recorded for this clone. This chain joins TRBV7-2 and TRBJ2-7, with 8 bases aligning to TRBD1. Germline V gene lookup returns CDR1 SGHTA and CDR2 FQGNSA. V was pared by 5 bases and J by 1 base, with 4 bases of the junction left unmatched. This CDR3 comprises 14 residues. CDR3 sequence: CASSRTGISYEQYF. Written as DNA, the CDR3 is TGTGCCAGCAGCAGGACAGGGATTTCCTACGAGCAGTACTTC.

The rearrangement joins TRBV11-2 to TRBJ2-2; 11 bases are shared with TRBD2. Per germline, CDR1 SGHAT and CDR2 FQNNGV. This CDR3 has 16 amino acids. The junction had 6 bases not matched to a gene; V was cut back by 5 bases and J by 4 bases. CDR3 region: CASSPIAGGPTGELFF. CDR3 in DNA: TGTGCCAGCAGCCCTATAGCGGGAGGGCCCACCGGGGAGCTGTTTTTT. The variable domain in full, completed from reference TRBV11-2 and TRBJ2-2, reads EAGVAQSPRYKIIEKRQSVAFWCNPISGHATLYWYQQILGQGPKLLIQFQNNGVVDDSQLPKDRFSAERLKGVDSTLKIQPAKLEDSAVYLCASSPIAGGPTGELFFGEGSRLTVL.